This entry lists 7 T cell receptor beta chains sequenced from one sample in a study of blood T cell repertoires in COVID-19. TCRdb's copy holds only in-frame clones and misses some; the assay was immunoSEQ multiplex PCR. The sample holds about 92,000 clones, roughly 85% seen once. The sample taken for sequencing was peripheral blood. The receptor set was obtained from an older woman with COVID-19, enrolled during active disease.

The chain combines TRBV5-1 with TRBJ1-2, with unresolved D. CDR3 length: 15 amino acids. The germline CDR1 and CDR2 sequences are SGHRS and YFSETQ. The V and J ends lost 4 bases and 0 bases respectively, with 13 bases between them. The CDR3 sequence: CASSPWGGANYGYTF. The CDR3 DNA reads TGCGCCAGCAGCCCATGGGGAGGAGCTAACTATGGCTACACCTTC.

The chain joins TRBV29-1 to TRBJ1-1; D is possibly TRBD1 (5 bases). V lost 4 bases and J 3 bases, leaving 12 bases between the germline ends. This CDR3 region has 13 residues. Germline values: CDR1 SQVTM, CDR2 ANQGSEA. The CDR3 coding sequence is TGCAGCGTTGGACAGATTTTGTACACTGAAGCTTTCTTT. This encodes CSVGQILYTEAFF.

The chain links TRBV30 to TRBJ2-5, with D tentatively TRBD1 (5 bases). This CDR3 is built from 10 residues. Germline V lookup: CDR1 GTSNPN, CDR2 SVGIG (reference sequence). CDR3 loop: CAGARETQYF. CDR3 bases: TGTGCTGGGGCCCGAGAGACCCAGTACTTC. Filled out from reference TRBV30 and TRBJ2-5, the complete variable domain reads SQTIHQWPATLVQPVGSPLSLECTVEGTSNPNLYWYRQAAGRGLQLLFYSVGIGQISSEVPQNLSASRPQDRQFILSSKKLLLSDSGFYLCAGARETQYFGPGTRLLVL.

The table lists this clone with a count of one. The rearrangement uses TRBV6-5 and TRBJ2-1, with 8 bases matching TRBD2. J was trimmed by 2 bases and V by 6 bases; bases with no gene match: 6. The CDR3 spans 15 residues. Germline CDR1 MNHEY, CDR2 SVGAGI. CDR3 in DNA: TGTGCCAGCAGAATGGCGGGGGGCGCCTACAATGAGCAGTTCTTC. Protein product: CASRMAGGAYNEQFF.

V usage is TRBV9 and J usage is TRBJ2-5; tentatively, D is TRBD2 (6 bases). V lost 3 bases and J 3 bases, leaving 9 bases between the germline ends. CDR1 is SGDLS, CDR2 YYNGEE, per germline. This CDR3 is 13 amino acids long. CDR3 bases: TGTGCCAGCAGCGCTTGGGGGGAAGAGACCCAGTACTTC. It yields the protein CASSAWGEETQYF.

This chain links TRBV30 with TRBJ2-1; the match to TRBD2 covers 11 bases. Trimming at V came to 5 bases and at J to 4 bases, leaving 1 base not matched to a gene. The CDR3 length is 13 residues. CDR1 and CDR2 (germline): GTSNPN, SVGIG (reference sequence). The CDR3 nucleotides read TGTGCCTGGTCTAGCGGGGGGTACAATGAGCAGTTCTTC. Its translation: CAWSSGGYNEQFF.

This chain links TRBV6-5 with TRBJ1-6; the match to TRBD1 covers 7 bases. CDR3 length: 15 residues. V shed 5 bases, J shed 9 bases, and the junction held 10 bases outside the gene matches. CDR1 MNHEY and CDR2 SVGAGI come from the germline V gene. The CDR3 protein is CASSRADRAGSPLHF. In DNA form, the CDR3 reads TGTGCCAGCAGTAGAGCCGACAGGGCAGGTTCACCCCTCCACTTT.